This T cell receptor beta chain was found in a study of OX40 agonist ivuxolimab in advanced cancers. For the study at large: Patients were treated with ivuxolimab, an agonistic anti-OX40 (CD134) antibody. Three patients responded partially, comprising one with hepatocellular carcinoma and two with cutaneous melanoma. Earlier treatment with anti-PD-1, anti-PD-L1 or anti-CTLA-4 was permitted, and 35% to 45% had received some. Findings and limits, study-wide: The 0.1-3.0 mg/kg partial responders had among the lowest clonal expansion.

Per the germline V gene, CDR1 is MNHEY and CDR2 is SVGAGI. The V and J ends lost 5 bases and 4 bases, in that order; junction bases with no gene match: 8. The CDR3 contains 14 residues. Sequencing was performed with immunoSEQ multiplex PCR; in TCRdb, only in-frame clones are kept and a portion is missing. The data contain some 50,000 clones, around nine tenths of them seen just once; the ten biggest clones take up approximately 0.69%. A word on this clone: The antigen is unknown.

The origin of this receptor is an adult with an advanced solid tumor such as melanoma, head and neck, liver or kidney cancer. The chain joins TRBV6-5 to TRBJ2-7; 7 bases are a match to TRBD1. The sample consisted of CD4+ or CD8+ T cells sorted from blood, taken in a trial of the OX40 agonist ivuxolimab. This CDR3 is CASSLSGQRYEQYF. The CDR3 DNA follows: TGTGCCAGCAGTCTCTCGGGACAGCGATACGAGCAGTACTTC.